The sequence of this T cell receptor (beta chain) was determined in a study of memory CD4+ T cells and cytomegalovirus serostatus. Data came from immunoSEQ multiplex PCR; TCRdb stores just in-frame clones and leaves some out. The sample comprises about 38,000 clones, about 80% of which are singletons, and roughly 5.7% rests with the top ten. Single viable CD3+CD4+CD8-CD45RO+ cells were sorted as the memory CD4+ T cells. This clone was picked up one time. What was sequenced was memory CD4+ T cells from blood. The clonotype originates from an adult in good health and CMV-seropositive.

CDR3 amino acids: CASSIGRVVIDTQYF. The CDR3 DNA reads TGTGCCAGTAGTATCGGCAGGGTAGTAATAGATACGCAGTATTTT. The chain carries TRBV19 and TRBJ2-3; TRBD1 might be the D (5 bases). Germline values: CDR1 LNHDA, CDR2 SQIVND (reference sequence). The germline V and J ends were trimmed by 3 bases and 5 bases, with 15 bases remaining between them. The length of the CDR3 is 15 residues.